This T cell receptor beta chain was profiled in a study of shared clonotypes between healthy human individuals. V shed 0 bases and J shed 2 bases, with 7 bases lying between them. This CDR3 contains 15 residues. Germline CDR1 reads KGHSH; CDR2 reads LQKENI. Each cell subset's genomic DNA was divided evenly among several immunoSEQ plates. TCRdb keeps only in-frame clones here, not all; method: immunoSEQ multiplex PCR. The profile covers a few million clones, with 80% to 95% appearing a single time and 0.39% taken by the ten largest. The source of this sequence is a man aged 18 to 35 in good health. Some clones in this sample may be carry-over from other donors' samples. The chain links TRBV18 to TRBJ2-2; D gene unclear. Source material: naive CD4+ T cells from PBMCs. Described subset: CD45RA+ positively selected. The CDR3 loop is CASSPPWRNTGELFF. CDR3 DNA: TGTGCCAGCTCACCACCGTGGCGAAACACCGGGGAGCTGTTTTTT.